These 12 T cell receptor beta chains came from one sample sequenced in a study of monozygotic twins with inflammatory bowel disease. With the 5' RACE reads reprocessed, TCRdb shows one record per CDR3 protein and no DNA. In total, the table holds approximately 85,000 distinct CDR3 sequences. The material sequenced was blood. These receptors came from a human donor with ulcerative colitis or Crohn's disease, or a healthy co-twin of an affected twin (not recorded which).

The rearrangement uses TRBV19 and TRBJ2-3; with no DNA, the TCRdb D assignment of TRBD1 cannot be verified. Germline V gene lookup returns CDR1 LNHDA and CDR2 SQIVND (reference sequence). The CDR3 loop spans 18 amino acids. The CDR3 loop is CASSILRQGGVSTDTQYF.

The rearrangement joins TRBV19 to TRBJ1-5; TCRdb's D gene call, TRBD1, goes unchecked for lack of DNA. This CDR3 spans 15 amino acids. Germline V gene data show CDR1 as LNHDA and CDR2 as SQIVND (reference sequence). The CDR3 sequence is CATAPGQGISQPQHF.

The rearrangement joins TRBV7-6 to TRBJ1-2; TCRdb outputs TRBD1, but without DNA this stays unchecked. This CDR3 spans 15 amino acids. Germline CDR1 is SGHVS and CDR2 is FNYEAQ. The CDR3 here is CASSPLGAGGDGYTF.

The chain recombines TRBV18 with TRBJ2-7. Germline CDR1 reads KGHSH; CDR2 reads LQKENI. CDR3 length: 16 amino acids. CDR3 sequence: CASSPVSNKMTYEQYF.

The chain is built from TRBV5-1 and TRBJ2-1. The germline V gene has CDR1 SGHRS and CDR2 YFSETQ. This CDR3 has 11 amino acids. The CDR3 loop is CASSFDNEQFF.

The rearrangement joins TRBV7-8 to TRBJ2-5. The germline gives CDR1 SGHVS, CDR2 FQNEAQ. The CDR3 length is 13 residues. The CDR3: CASIGGVPETQYF. The full variable domain, rest sourced from reference TRBV7-8 and TRBJ2-5, is GAGVSQSPRYKVAKRGQDVALRCDPISGHVSLFWYQQALGQGPEFLTYFQNEAQLDKSGLPSDRFFAERPEGSVSTLKIQRTQQEDSAVYLCASIGGVPETQYFGPGTRLLVL.

The V and J genes are TRBV12-3 or TRBV12-4 and TRBJ1-5; the D call of TRBD1 rests on TCRdb alone, since no DNA is present to check it. The CDR3 sequence is 14 residues long. The CDR3 sequence: CASSFGRGNQPQHF.

The chain couples TRBV6-6 to TRBJ2-7. The CDR3 is 13 amino acids. Germline-derived CDR1 and CDR2 are MNHNY and SVGAGI (reference sequence). Here the CDR3 reads CASSYSTVYEQYF.

The gene calls are TRBV11-2 and TRBJ1-1; lacking DNA, the TRBD1 call made by TCRdb goes unchecked. From germline, CDR1 is SGHAT and CDR2 FQNNGV. The length of the CDR3 is 13 residues. The CDR3: CASAQGQNTEAFF.

The chain has TRBV7-9 and TRBJ1-2; TCRdb calls TRBD1, which cannot be checked without DNA. CDR3 length: 12 residues. The germline V gene encodes CDR1 SEHNR and CDR2 FQNEAQ (reference sequence). Here the CDR3 reads CASSLEARGYTF.

This chain joins TRBV6-5 and TRBJ2-3; TCRdb indicates TRBD1, and absent DNA this call remains unverified. Germline-derived CDR1 and CDR2 are MNHEY and SVGAGI. This CDR3 spans 15 amino acids. CDR3 protein: CASSSWTGGADMQYF.

The chain employs TRBV18 and TRBJ2-5; TCRdb's D call, TRBD1, is unchecked because there is no DNA. Germline V gives CDR1 KGHSH, CDR2 LQKENI. The CDR3 length is 14 residues. This CDR3 is CASSPAGTFETQYF.